The rows below give T cell receptor beta chains drawn from one sample of a study of cytomegalovirus exposure and HLA in healthy donors. Libraries were prepared by immunoSEQ multiplex PCR; TCRdb keeps only in-frame clonotypes and omits some of them. The table has hundreds of thousands of clones, approximately 83% seen once. The sequencing input was PBMCs. These receptors were taken from a woman aged 25 to 39 in good health and CMV-seropositive. The CDR3 runs from the conserved cysteine through the conserved F or W.

V,CDR3
TRBV29-1,CSVDNRNTGELFF
TRBV9,CASSVDGGGYEQYF
TRBV7-2,CASSLGGRGVHNEQFF
TRBV28,CASSLVRERTDTQYF
TRBV11-2,CASSLGPGLAGYEQYF
TRBV11-2,CASSLYSGVFSYEQYF
TRBV6-6,CASSYQWNTEAFF
TRBV2,CASINPGSKNIQYF
TRBV27,CASSSQGVNTEAFF
TRBV28,CASSLFREGALAKNIQYF
TRBV29-1,CSVGQPNTEAFF
TRBV5-1,CASSLGQSTDTQYF
TRBV4-1,CASSQDEAESLSGNTIYF
TRBV28,CASSSDPGAGNTIYF
TRBV9,CASPRGVTAFF
TRBV9,CASSVVTSGRNEQFF
TRBV9,CASSGAGRPNTQYF
TRBV18,CASSPPPPAGGPHEQFF
TRBV2,CASSEGLTYNEQFF
TRBV15,CATSRDVGGGTNEKLFF
TRBV15,CATSRGTSGSSYEQYF
TRBV5-1,CASSLTPSAGETQYF
TRBV5-1,CASSPGQGGSEAFF
TRBV5-4,CASSWTSGSPPDTQYF
TRBV28,CASSSMTGVLFYEQYF
TRBV30,CAWSKETGGYF
TRBV6-6,CAMSRDYNEKLFF
TRBV19,CASSIVVWTSGIHTGELFF
TRBV23-1,CASSHVRGRGGPEAFF
TRBV27,CASSLVPSTSGRGNEQFF
TRBV30,CAWSVRGSGEQFF
TRBV10-1,CASSESTGNTEAFF
TRBV16,CASSRTGMKAGNTIYF
TRBV11-2,CASSPTRTGGAYEQYF
TRBV18,CASSPPSGNSGNTIYF
TRBV4-1,CASSQKTSVYEQYF
TRBV9,CASSVQANYGYTF
TRBV11-3,CASTIQLGEAGNEQFF
TRBV19,CASSMAGQGIYGYTF
TRBV7-3,CASSSKPETGELFF
TRBV7-6,CASSFSGGRTDTQYF
TRBV30,CAWSGGSGRRETQYF
TRBV15,CATSLDLEFNQPQHF
TRBV2,CASSATGGRIGELFF
TRBV5-1,CASSPRQGTVDEQYF
TRBV5-1,CASSLAGNGGTDTQYF
TRBV9,CASSVEGLGWDTQYF
TRBV4-2,CASSQVRTANTGELFF
TRBV27,CASSSDRGSTGELFF
TRBV28,CASTRSRGARNYGYTF